This paragraph covers one T cell receptor (beta chain) sequence. Libraries were prepared by immunoSEQ multiplex PCR; TCRdb keeps only in-frame clonotypes and omits some of them. Of 84,000 or so clones in the sample, roughly 90% are singletons; the top ten hold less than 3.5%. The data were taken from a study of T cell responses to AZD1222 COVID-19 vaccine. The CDR3 totals 14 residues. The germline gives CDR1 GTSNPN, CDR2 SVGIG (reference sequence). V dropped 1 base and J dropped 0 bases, with 7 bases sitting between them. The sequence was obtained from an adult in good health. The V and J genes are TRBV30 and TRBJ1-3; D may be TRBD1 (5 bases). Sequenced material: peripheral blood, taken on day 0 of AZD1222 vaccination. CDR3 sequence reads: CAWSDTGSGNTIYF. The CDR3 DNA sequence: TGTGCCTGGAGTGATACAGGCTCTGGAAACACCATATATTTT.